This TCR beta chain was identified during a study of shared clonotypes between healthy human individuals. Clones were sequenced by immunoSEQ multiplex PCR, and TCRdb holds only the in-frame ones, with some missing. The sample shows roughly 640,000 clones, around 97% of them seen only once. CDR1 is ENHRY and CDR2 is SYGVKD in the germline V gene. The J segment lost 5 bases and the V segment lost 6 bases, leaving 9 bases of the junction unmatched. The CDR3 is 14 amino acids. The rearrangement links TRBV10-3 to TRBJ2-5; 7 bases are shared with TRBD2. The sequenced sample consisted of naive CD4+ T cells sorted from blood. Specified subset: CD45RA+ positively selected. The sequence came from a woman under 40 in good health. The DNA for the CDR3 is TGTGCCATCAGAGGCGGGGAGGGAGTTGAGACCCAGTACTTC. Translating it yields CAIRGGEGVETQYF.